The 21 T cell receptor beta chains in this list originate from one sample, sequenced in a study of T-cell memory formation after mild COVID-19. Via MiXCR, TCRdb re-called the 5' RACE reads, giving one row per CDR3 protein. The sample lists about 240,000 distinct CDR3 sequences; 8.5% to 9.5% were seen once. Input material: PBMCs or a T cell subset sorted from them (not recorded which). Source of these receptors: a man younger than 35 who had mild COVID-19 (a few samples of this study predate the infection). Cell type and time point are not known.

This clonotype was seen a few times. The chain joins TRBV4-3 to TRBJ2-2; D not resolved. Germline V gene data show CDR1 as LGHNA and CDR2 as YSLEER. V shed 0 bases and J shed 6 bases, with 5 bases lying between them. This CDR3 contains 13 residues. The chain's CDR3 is CASSQERAGELFF. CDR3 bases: TGCGCCAGCAGCCAAGAAAGGGCCGGGGAGCTGTTTTTT.

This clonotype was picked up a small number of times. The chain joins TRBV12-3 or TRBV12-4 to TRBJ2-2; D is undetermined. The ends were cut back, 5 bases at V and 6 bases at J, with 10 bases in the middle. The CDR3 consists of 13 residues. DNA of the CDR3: TGTGCCAGCAGTCTCAGGAGTGCCGGGGAGCTGTTTTTT. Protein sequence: CASSLRSAGELFF.

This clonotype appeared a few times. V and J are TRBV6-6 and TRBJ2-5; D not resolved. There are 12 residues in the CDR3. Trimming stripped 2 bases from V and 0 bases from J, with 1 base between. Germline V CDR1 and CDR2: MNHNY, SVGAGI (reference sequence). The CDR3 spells CASSYHQETQYF. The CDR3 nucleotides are TGTGCCAGCAGTTACCACCAAGAGACCCAGTACTTC.

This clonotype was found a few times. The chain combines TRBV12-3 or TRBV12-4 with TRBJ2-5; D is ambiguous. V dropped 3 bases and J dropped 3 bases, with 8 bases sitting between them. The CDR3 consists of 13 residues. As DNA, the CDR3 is TGTGCCAGCAGTTTGTCAGAGAAAGAGACCCAGTACTTC. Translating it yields CASSLSEKETQYF.

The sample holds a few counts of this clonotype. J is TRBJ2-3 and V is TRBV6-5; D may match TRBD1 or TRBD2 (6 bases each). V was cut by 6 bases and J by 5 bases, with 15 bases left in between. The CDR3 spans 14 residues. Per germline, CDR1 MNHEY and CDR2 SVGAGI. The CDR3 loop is CASSNLGGRDTQYF. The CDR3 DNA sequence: TGTGCCAGCAGCAACTTGGGGGGCCGAGATACGCAGTATTTT.

CDR3 sequence: CASSPTAGGLETQYF. The CDR3, as DNA: TGTGCCAGCAGCCCAACAGCGGGGGGGCTAGAGACCCAGTACTTC. The V gene is TRBV7-3, the J gene TRBJ2-5; 10 bases are shared with TRBD2. V trimming: 5 bases; J trimming: 4 bases; junction bases outside the gene matches: 7. Germline CDR1 is SGHTA and CDR2 is FQGTGA. The CDR3 is 15 amino acids.

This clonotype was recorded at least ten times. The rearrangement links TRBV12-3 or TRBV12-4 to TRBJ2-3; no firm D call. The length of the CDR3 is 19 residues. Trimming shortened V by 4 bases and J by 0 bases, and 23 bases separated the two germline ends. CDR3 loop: CASSSAPSGPETSTDTQYF. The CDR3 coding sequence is TGTGCCAGCAGTTCTGCACCTAGTGGGCCTGAGACTAGCACAGATACGCAGTATTTT.

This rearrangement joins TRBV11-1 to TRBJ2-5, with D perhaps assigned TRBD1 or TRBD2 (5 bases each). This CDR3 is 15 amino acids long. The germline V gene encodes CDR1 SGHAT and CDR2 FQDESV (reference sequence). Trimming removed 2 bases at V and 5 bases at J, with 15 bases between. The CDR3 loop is CASSLSQGELETQYF. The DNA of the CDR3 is TGTGCCAGCAGCTTATCCCAGGGAGAATTGGAGACCCAGTACTTC. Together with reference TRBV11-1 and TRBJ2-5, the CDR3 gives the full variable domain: EAEVAQSPRYKITEKSQAVAFWCDPISGHATLYWYRQILGQGPELLVQFQDESVVDDSQLPKDRFSAERLKGVDSTLKIQPAELGDSAMYLCASSLSQGELETQYFGPGTRLLVL.

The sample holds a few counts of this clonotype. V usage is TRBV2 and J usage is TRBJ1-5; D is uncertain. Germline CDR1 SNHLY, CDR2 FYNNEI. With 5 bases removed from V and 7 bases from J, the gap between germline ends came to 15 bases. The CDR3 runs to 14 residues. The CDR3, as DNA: TGTGCCAGCAGTCCGCGGGAGGTCAGACAGCCCCAGCATTTT. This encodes CASSPREVRQPQHF.

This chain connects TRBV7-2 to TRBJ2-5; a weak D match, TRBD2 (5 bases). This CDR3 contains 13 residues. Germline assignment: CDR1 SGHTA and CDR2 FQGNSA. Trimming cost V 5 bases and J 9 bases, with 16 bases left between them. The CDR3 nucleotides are TGTGCCAGCAGCCCGGGGTACACCTTGCCCCAGTACTTC. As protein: CASSPGYTLPQYF.

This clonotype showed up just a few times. The CDR3 here is CASSGRPEIEQYV. For the CDR3, the DNA is TGTGCCAGCTCCGGCCGCCCGGAAATCGAGCAGTACGTC. The chain links TRBV7-3 to TRBJ2-7; no reliable D call. Germline V gene data show CDR1 as SGHTA and CDR2 as FQGTGA. Trimming stripped 8 bases from V and 6 bases from J, with 17 bases between. This CDR3 is 13 amino acids long.

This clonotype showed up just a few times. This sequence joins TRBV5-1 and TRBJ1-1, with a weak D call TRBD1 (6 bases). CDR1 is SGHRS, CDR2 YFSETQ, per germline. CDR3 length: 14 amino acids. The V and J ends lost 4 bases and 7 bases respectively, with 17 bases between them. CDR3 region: CASSPGGGPGEAFF. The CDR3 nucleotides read TGCGCCAGCAGCCCTGGAGGGGGACCTGGTGAAGCTTTCTTT.

CDR3: CASSLVGTGFYGYTF. As DNA, the CDR3 is TGCGCCAGCAGCTTGGTAGGGACAGGCTTCTATGGCTACACCTTC. The chain links TRBV5-1 to TRBJ1-2; 8 nucleotides match TRBD1. V was pared by 0 bases and J by 4 bases, with 5 bases of the junction left unmatched. Germline CDR1 reads SGHRS; CDR2 reads YFSETQ. CDR3 length: 15 amino acids. Using reference TRBV5-1 and TRBJ1-2 for the parts outside the CDR3, the full variable domain is KAGVTQTPRYLIKTRGQQVTLSCSPISGHRSVSWYQQTPGQGLQFLFEYFSETQRNKGNFPGRFSGRQFSNSRSEMNVSTLELGDSALYLCASSLVGTGFYGYTFGSGTRLTVV.

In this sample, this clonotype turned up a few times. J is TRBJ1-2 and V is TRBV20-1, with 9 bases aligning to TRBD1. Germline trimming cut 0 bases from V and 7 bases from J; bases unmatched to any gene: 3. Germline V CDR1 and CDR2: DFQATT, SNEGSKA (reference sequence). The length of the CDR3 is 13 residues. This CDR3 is CSARDSQGAGYTF. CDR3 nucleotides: TGCAGTGCTAGAGATTCACAGGGGGCTGGCTACACCTTC.

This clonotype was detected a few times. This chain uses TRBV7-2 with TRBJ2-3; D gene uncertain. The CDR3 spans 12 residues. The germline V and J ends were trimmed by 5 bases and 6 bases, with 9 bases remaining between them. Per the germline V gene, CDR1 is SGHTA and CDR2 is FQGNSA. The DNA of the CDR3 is TGTGCCAGCAGCCTACAGCTGGATACGCAGTATTTT. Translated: CASSLQLDTQYF. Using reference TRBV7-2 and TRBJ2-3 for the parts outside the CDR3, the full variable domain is GAGVSQSPSNKVTEKGKDVELRCDPISGHTALYWYRQSLGQGLEFLIYFQGNSAPDKSGLPSDRFSAERTGGSVSTLTIQRTQQEDSAVYLCASSLQLDTQYFGPGTRLTVL.

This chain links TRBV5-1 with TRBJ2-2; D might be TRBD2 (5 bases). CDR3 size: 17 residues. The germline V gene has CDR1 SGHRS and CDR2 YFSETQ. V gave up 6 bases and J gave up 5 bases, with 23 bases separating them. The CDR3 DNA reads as TGCGCCAGCAAGATTGCGATTTGGTCCGAGGGAACCGGGGAGCTGTTTTTT. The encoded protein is CASKIAIWSEGTGELFF.

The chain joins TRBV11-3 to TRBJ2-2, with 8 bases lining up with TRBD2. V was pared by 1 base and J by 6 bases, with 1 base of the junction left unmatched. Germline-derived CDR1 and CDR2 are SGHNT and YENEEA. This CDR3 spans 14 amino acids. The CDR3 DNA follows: TGTGCCAGCAGCTTAGCGGGGGGGCCCGGGGAGCTGTTTTTT. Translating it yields CASSLAGGPGELFF.

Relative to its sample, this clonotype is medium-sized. CDR3 amino acids: CASSQASGGANEQFF. In nucleotides, the CDR3 is TGTGCCAGCAGCCAAGCTAGCGGGGGGGCCAATGAGCAGTTCTTC. The V call is TRBV4-2, the J call TRBJ2-1; 12 nucleotides match TRBD2. Trimming took 1 base from V and 6 from J; bases not matched to a gene: 1. The CDR3 totals 15 residues. Germline lookup yields CDR1 LGHNA and CDR2 YNFKEQ.

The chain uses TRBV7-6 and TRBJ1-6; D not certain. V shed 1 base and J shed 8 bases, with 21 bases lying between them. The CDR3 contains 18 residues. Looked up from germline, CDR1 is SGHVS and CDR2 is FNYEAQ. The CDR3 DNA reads TGTGCCAGCAGCTTAGTGACTAGGCCTGGCTTCTTTGATTCACCCCTCCACTTT. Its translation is CASSLVTRPGFFDSPLHF. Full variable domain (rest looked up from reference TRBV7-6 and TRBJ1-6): GAGVSQSPRYKVTKRGQDVALRCDPISGHVSLYWYRQALGQGPEFLTYFNYEAQQDKSGLPNDRFSAERPEGSISTLTIQRTEQRDSAMYRCASSLVTRPGFFDSPLHFGNGTRLTVT.

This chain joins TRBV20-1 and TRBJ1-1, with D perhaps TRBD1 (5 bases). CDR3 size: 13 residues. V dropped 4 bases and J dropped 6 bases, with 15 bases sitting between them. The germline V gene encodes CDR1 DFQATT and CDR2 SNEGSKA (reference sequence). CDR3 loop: CSAIDGVGAEAFF. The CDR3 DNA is TGCAGTGCTATAGACGGCGTAGGGGCTGAAGCTTTCTTT.

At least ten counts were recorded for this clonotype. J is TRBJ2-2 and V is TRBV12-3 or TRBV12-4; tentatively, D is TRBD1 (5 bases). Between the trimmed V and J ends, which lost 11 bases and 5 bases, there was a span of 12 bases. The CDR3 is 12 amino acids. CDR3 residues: CALGKGTGELFF. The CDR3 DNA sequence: TGTGCCCTGGGAAAGGGGACCGGGGAGCTGTTTTTT.